This TCR beta chain came from a study of T cells in Graves' hyperthyroidism and ophthalmopathy. Study summary: The authors collected peripheral blood at initial diagnosis, before any treatment. Study observations and caveats: Progression to ophthalmopathy was predicted a median of approximately seven months early.

CDR3 length: 14 amino acids. Germline values: CDR1 GTSNPN, CDR2 SVGIG (reference sequence). V dropped 3 bases and J dropped 3; count of bases not matched to a gene: 4. Amplification of TCR beta CDR3 regions was performed using RNA transcripts as template. HTBI primers were employed in a first-round RT-PCR of the TCR CDR3. TCRdb re-analysed the multiplex PCR reads in MiXCR, keeping a single row per CDR3 protein. The sample includes about 610,000 distinct CDR3 sequences, 14% to 15% of them seen just once. Not enrolled were patients with uncontrolled infection, other autoimmune disease, pregnancy or lactation. This clonotype has ten or more counts. Its cognate antigen is unknown.

This receptor was identified in a woman between 40 and 55 years old with Graves' ophthalmopathy. The chain combines TRBV30 with TRBJ1-1, with 10 bases that match TRBD1. The sample taken for sequencing was blood. Written as DNA, the CDR3 is TGTGCCTGGAGCTCCGGACAGGGGGACACTGAAGCTTTCTTT. Translated: CAWSSGQGDTEAFF.